This TCR beta chain was captured by sequencing in a study of blood T cell repertoires in COVID-19. Across the whole study: Nucleic acid was either cDNA or gDNA, and it came from T cells, B-cell-depleted T cells, or PBMCs.

In the authors' methods: Amplification of reference gene primers provided the estimated nucleated cell counts. Only in-frame clones appear in the TCRdb table, and some are missing; sequencing was by immunoSEQ multiplex PCR. V and J calls plus clone size are reproduced from that table; the DNA served to infer D and trimming. The sample comprises around 280,000 clones, around 81% of which are singletons, and less than 4.5% rests with the top ten. Trimming shortened V by 0 bases and J by 2 bases, and 10 bases separated the two germline ends. CDR3 length equals 15 residues. Germline V gene lookup returns CDR1 MNHNS and CDR2 SASEGT.

This TCR came from a woman aged 50 to 60 with active or convalescent COVID-19. The chain combines TRBV6-1 with TRBJ1-2, with D unresolved. The sample was peripheral blood. CDR3 in amino acids: CASSEAGHRNYGYTF. The CDR3 bases are TGTGCCAGCAGTGAAGCTGGCCACAGAAACTATGGCTACACCTTC.